These 22 T cell receptor beta chains originate from one sample sequenced in a study of OX40 agonist ivuxolimab in advanced cancers. Method: immunoSEQ multiplex PCR; TCRdb's copy keeps in-frame clones and lacks some. This sample has about 79,000 clones; around 90% occur once, and the top ten carry about 3.8%. The sequenced sample was CD4+ or CD8+ T cells sorted from blood, obtained in a trial of the OX40 agonist ivuxolimab. These receptors came from an adult with an advanced solid tumor such as melanoma, head and neck, liver or kidney cancer.

The rearrangement joins TRBV11-2 to TRBJ2-7; TRBD2 agrees at 13 bases. V gave up 7 bases and J gave up 6 bases; unmatched junction bases: 9. The CDR3 spans 15 residues. In germline, CDR1 is SGHAT, CDR2 FQNNGV. Here the CDR3 reads CASTTSGRASREQYF. CDR3 sequence (DNA): TGTGCCAGCACCACTAGCGGGAGGGCCTCCCGCGAGCAGTACTTC.

The V call is TRBV5-6, the J call TRBJ2-1, with D possibly being TRBD2 (6 bases). The CDR3 loop spans 14 amino acids. The ends were cut back, 0 bases at V and 7 bases at J, with 11 bases in the middle. Germline V CDR1 and CDR2: SGHDT, YYEEEE. The CDR3: CASSLEDYRNEQFF. The CDR3 DNA follows: TGTGCCAGCAGCTTGGAGGACTACAGGAATGAGCAGTTCTTC.

The gene calls are TRBV19 and TRBJ1-3; D is perhaps TRBD1 (6 bases). This CDR3 is built from 16 residues. Germline CDR1 is LNHDA and CDR2 is SQIVND (reference sequence). Deletions cut 6 bases from V and 2 bases from J, with 17 bases between. CDR3 loop: CASRPASWDTGNTIYF. In DNA form, the CDR3 reads TGTGCCAGTAGGCCCGCTTCGTGGGACACTGGAAACACCATATATTTT.

The rearrangement links TRBV27 to TRBJ1-2, with TRBD1 as a possible D gene (5 bases). V shed 6 bases and J shed 0 bases, with 29 bases lying between them. CDR1 is MNHEY, CDR2 SMNVEV, per germline (reference sequence). The CDR3 runs to 20 residues. CDR3 bases: TGTGCCAGCAGCCTAAGGGGAAGTCGGGGCAATAGAGGGCCTAACTATGGCTACACCTTC. This translates into CASSLRGSRGNRGPNYGYTF.

This clone was seen just once. The V call is TRBV27, the J call TRBJ2-5; 10 positions match TRBD2. The germline V gene encodes CDR1 MNHEY and CDR2 SMNVEV (reference sequence). V was clipped by 1 base and J by 4 bases; unmatched bases: 9. The CDR3 is made up of 17 amino acids. In DNA, the CDR3 is TGTGCCAGCAGTTTATACCACGAGCGGGAGGGCCGAGAGACCCAGTACTTC. Its protein is CASSLYHEREGRETQYF.

This rearrangement joins TRBV5-1 to TRBJ2-7, with a tentative D call TRBD1 (5 bases). Trimming removed 7 bases from V and 2 bases from J, with 13 bases in between. CDR3 size: 13 residues. CDR1 SGHRS and CDR2 YFSETQ come from the germline V gene. The chain's CDR3 is CASGPDRTYEQYF. The CDR3 DNA reads as TGCGCCAGCGGCCCCGACAGAACCTACGAGCAGTACTTC.

The genes are TRBV12-5 and TRBJ1-1; D ambiguous. Per germline, CDR1 LGHNT and CDR2 FRNRAP. Trimming shortened V by 1 base and J by 3 bases, and 6 bases separated the two germline ends. CDR3 length: 13 amino acids. The CDR3 DNA reads as TGTGCTAGTGGTTTGGGGGGTCACACTGAAGCTTTCTTT. Protein: CASGLGGHTEAFF.

The V call is TRBV11-1, the J call TRBJ2-3; maybe TRBD2 (7 bases). The CDR3 contains 16 residues. Germline V gene data show CDR1 as SGHAT and CDR2 as FQDESV (reference sequence). V dropped 1 base and J dropped 0 bases, with 11 bases sitting between them. In DNA form, the CDR3 reads TGTGCCAGCAGCTTAGTTGGGGGGGCAAGCACAGATACGCAGTATTTT. It translates to CASSLVGGASTDTQYF.

The chain uses TRBV11-3 and TRBJ1-1; D is ambiguous. Germline-derived CDR1 and CDR2 are SGHNT and YENEEA. V dropped 4 bases and J dropped 0 bases, with 12 bases sitting between them. CDR3 length: 15 amino acids. The CDR3 reads CASSSEVGMNTEAFF. The DNA of the CDR3 is TGTGCCAGCAGCTCAGAAGTGGGCATGAACACTGAAGCTTTCTTT.

This chain links TRBV6-5 with TRBJ2-7; D unresolved. V gave up 2 bases and J gave up 7 bases, with 15 bases separating them. The CDR3 sequence is 14 residues long. Per the germline V gene, CDR1 is MNHEY and CDR2 is SVGAGI. The CDR3 nucleotides read TGTGCCAGCAGTTACGGCCCGGTTCTGGGGGAGCAGTACTTC. It encodes CASSYGPVLGEQYF.

The chain links TRBV4-1 to TRBJ2-7; D gene ambiguous. Per the germline V gene, CDR1 is MGHRA and CDR2 is YSYEKL. V was clipped by 1 base and J by 6 bases, with 19 bases between them. The CDR3 has 16 amino acids. CDR3 sequence: CASSQVIGTELGEQYF. In DNA, the CDR3 is TGCGCCAGCAGCCAAGTAATAGGAACAGAACTTGGCGAGCAGTACTTC.

The chain has TRBV5-4 and TRBJ2-7, with 9 bases that match TRBD2. Losses at the gene ends were 6 bases for V and 1 base for J; bases not matched to a gene: 5. The CDR3 totals 14 residues. In germline, CDR1 is SGHNT, CDR2 YYREEE (reference sequence). The CDR3 coding sequence is TGTGCCAGCAAGAGACTAGCGGAGTCCTACGAGCAGTACTTC. Translating it yields CASKRLAESYEQYF.

The chain couples TRBV30 to TRBJ2-1; 9 bases fit TRBD1. CDR1 GTSNPN and CDR2 SVGIG come from the germline V gene (reference sequence). V lost 3 bases and J lost 3; bases outside the gene matches: 6. The CDR3 is 15 residues long. CDR3 sequence (DNA): TGTGCCTGGAGCCAGGGACAGGGCCACTACAATGAGCAGTTCTTC. It encodes CAWSQGQGHYNEQFF.

This clone turned up a few times. The chain links TRBV5-1 to TRBJ2-3; D is possibly TRBD2 (6 bases). The germline CDR1 and CDR2 sequences are SGHRS and YFSETQ. Trimming stripped 5 bases from V and 8 bases from J, with 12 bases between. The CDR3 consists of 12 residues. CDR3 residues: CASREQEGTQYF. In nucleotides, the CDR3 is TGCGCCAGCAGAGAACAGGAGGGTACGCAGTATTTT.

This chain connects TRBV11-3 to TRBJ1-1; D is perhaps TRBD1 (5 bases). This CDR3 region has 15 residues. Germline CDR1 and CDR2: SGHNT and YENEEA. The V and J ends lost 3 bases and 1 base respectively, with 12 bases between them. CDR3 coding DNA: TGTGCCAGCAGCTTCCGGGGGTTCCCGAACACTGAAGCTTTCTTT. Its protein is CASSFRGFPNTEAFF.

The rearrangement uses TRBV2 and TRBJ1-1, with 7 bases that match TRBD1. Trimming cost V 5 bases and J 2 bases; bases outside gene matches: 2. Germline V gene sequence: CDR1 SNHLY, CDR2 FYNNEI. There are 13 residues in the CDR3. CDR3 amino acids: CASSTGVNTEAFF. The CDR3 nucleotides are TGTGCCAGCAGTACAGGGGTTAACACTGAAGCTTTCTTT.

This chain links TRBV10-2 with TRBJ1-5; maybe TRBD1 (5 bases). From germline, CDR1 is WSHSY and CDR2 SAAADI. Between the trimmed V and J ends, which lost 4 bases and 4 bases, there was a span of 11 bases. The CDR3 covers 14 residues. This CDR3 reads CASSVSGRNQPQHF. As DNA, the CDR3 is TGCGCCAGCAGTGTATCAGGGAGAAATCAGCCCCAGCATTTT.

This clone was found once. V is TRBV15 and J is TRBJ2-7; D is undetermined. CDR1 and CDR2 from the germline V gene are LNHNV and YYDKDF (reference sequence). V was shortened by 2 bases and J by 6 bases, with 11 bases between the two germline ends. This CDR3 is 13 amino acids long. The CDR3 sequence: CATSRSSTGEQYF. The CDR3 region has the DNA TGTGCCACCAGCAGATCTTCAACGGGCGAGCAGTACTTC.

This chain connects TRBV19 to TRBJ1-1, with TRBD1 as a possible D gene (6 bases). V was pared by 7 bases and J by 0 bases, with 9 bases between. The germline V gene encodes CDR1 LNHDA and CDR2 SQIVND (reference sequence). The CDR3 length is 13 residues. CDR3 protein: CASNNRVNTEAFF. CDR3 bases: TGTGCCAGTAATAACAGGGTGAACACTGAAGCTTTCTTT.

The gene calls are TRBV29-1 and TRBJ2-1; D might be TRBD1 (7 bases). In germline, CDR1 is SQVTM, CDR2 ANQGSEA. This CDR3 is built from 12 residues. V lost 4 bases and J 6 bases, leaving 10 bases between the germline ends. CDR3 amino acids: CSVGQGGNEQFF. CDR3 coding DNA: TGCAGCGTTGGACAGGGAGGCAATGAGCAGTTCTTC.

This chain joins TRBV7-8 and TRBJ2-2, with 7 bases identical to TRBD1. The CDR3 has 17 residues. Germline CDR1 SGHVS, CDR2 FQNEAQ. V lost 2 bases, J lost 5 bases, and 11 bases stayed unmatched. DNA of the CDR3: TGTGCCAGCAGCTTAAGATACGAGACAGGGTGGACCGGGGAGCTGTTTTTT. Its translation is CASSLRYETGWTGELFF.

The V call is TRBV2, the J call TRBJ1-1; TRBD1 is a possible D gene (6 bases). CDR3 length: 13 residues. V was clipped by 8 bases and J by 1 base, with 11 bases between them. Germline V gene sequence: CDR1 SNHLY, CDR2 FYNNEI. The CDR3 protein is CASLQDRNTEAFF. For the CDR3, the DNA is TGTGCCAGCCTTCAGGACAGGAACACTGAAGCTTTCTTT. Variable domain in full (rest from reference TRBV2 and TRBJ1-1): EPEVTQTPSHQVTQMGQEVILRCVPISNHLYFYWYRQILGQKVEFLVSFYNNEISEKSEIFDDQFSVERPDGSNFTLKIRSTKLEDSAMYFCASLQDRNTEAFFGQGTRLTVV.